A selection of T cell receptor beta chains follows, all from one sample in a study of T cell repertoires in cytomegalovirus infection. One entry per CDR3 protein, called by TCRdb with MiXCR from the reads. The sample has 450,000 to 650,000 distinct CDR3 sequences, about 39% seen once; the top ten hold roughly 50%. No cognate antigen is known for these TCRs. The source was cultured PBMCs, collected from culture after CMV antigen stimulation. The receptors come from a human donor in good health (CMV status not recorded). Some clones in this sample may be carry-over from other donors' samples. Both conserved end residues are part of each CDR3.

TRBJ1-1,TRBV7-4,CASSLEGDLSEAFF
TRBJ2-7,TRBV6-1,CASSYKWVGSYEQYF
TRBJ2-3,TRBV10-3,CAISGKAGVSADTQYF
TRBJ2-7,TRBV7-2,CASSARQSNYEQYF
TRBJ1-1,TRBV11-2,CASSLRPTGDTEAFF
TRBJ1-2,TRBV12-3/TRBV12-4,CASSTGNSGYTF
TRBJ1-5,TRBV7-2,CASSFITGTHSNQPQHF
TRBJ1-3,TRBV6-1,CASSADRGVGNTIYF
TRBJ2-1,TRBV7-6,CASSPWGPLYNEQFF
TRBJ2-1,TRBV7-8,CASSLGWTYNEQFF
TRBJ2-1,TRBV7-2,CASSFRYGNNNEQFF
TRBJ2-3,TRBV10-1,CASSGDSLPDTQYF
TRBJ2-5,TRBV20-1,CSARDPGGPQETQYF
TRBJ2-3,TRBV25-1,CASSDTGRNTDTQYF
TRBJ2-5,TRBV12-3/TRBV12-4,CASSLSGPGTETQYF
TRBJ2-3,TRBV3-1,CASSQDVTPSRTQYF
TRBJ2-6,TRBV6-1,CASSSVSGANVLTF
TRBJ1-1,TRBV19,CASRQGAGNTEAFF
TRBJ2-1,TRBV7-6,CASSGERLALEQFF
TRBJ2-5,TRBV7-2,CASSVSLETQYF
TRBJ2-7,TRBV11-2,CASSSYRGYEQYF
TRBJ2-7,TRBV7-9,CASSLREYANEQYF
TRBJ2-3,TRBV11-2,CASSEILNTQYF
TRBJ2-2,TRBV10-3,CAISDPHLSRGLNTGELFF
TRBJ2-7,TRBV12-5,CASGSRPGGKPYEQYF
TRBJ2-3,TRBV2,CASCGRGGGTDTQYF
TRBJ2-4,TRBV4-3,CASSQGRQGVKAKNIQYF
TRBJ2-1,TRBV6-2/TRBV6-3,CASSLSEVSYNEQFF
TRBJ2-7,TRBV7-2,CASSLAGLLYF
TRBJ1-1,TRBV7-2,CASSLVGREAFF
TRBJ1-5,TRBV6-1,CASREHSNQPQHF
TRBJ1-1,TRBV20-1,CSAPRQGTEAFF
TRBJ2-7,TRBV7-2,CASSLQTNGGAGEQYF
TRBJ2-1,TRBV10-3,CATNGADTYNEQFF
TRBJ1-4,TRBV5-6,CASSLGRQGVGKLFF
TRBJ2-2,TRBV7-2,CASSPQSGTSYTGELFF
TRBJ1-1,TRBV20-1,CSGIPRNTEAFF
TRBJ2-1,TRBV4-2,CASSQDPPGQGRFNEQFF